The 19 T cell receptor beta chains below come from one sample, sequenced in a study of blood T cell repertoires in COVID-19 (dated by TCRdb to about 2020). Libraries came from the immunoSEQ multiplex PCR assay. TCRdb mirrors the immuneACCESS table, restricted to in-frame sequences. Some clones are absent from its copies; in checked studies, under half trace to an unresolved V gene, and the reason for the others is unknown. The sample contains about 360,000 clones, about four fifths of them found a single time. The top ten constitute approximately 3.1% of the sample. Sequencing was performed on peripheral blood. The receptors here all came from a man under 40 with active or convalescent COVID-19.

The table lists this clone with a few counts. The V gene is TRBV10-3, the J gene TRBJ1-5; no definite D call. Per the germline V gene, CDR1 is ENHRY and CDR2 is SYGVKD. V gave up 2 bases and J gave up 0 bases, with 8 bases separating them. This CDR3 spans 15 amino acids. The CDR3 DNA follows: TGTGCCATCAGTGAGACCCAGGATAGCAATCAGCCCCAGCATTTT. Protein: CAISETQDSNQPQHF.

The gene calls are TRBV11-3 and TRBJ1-1; TRBD1 might be the D (5 bases). The CDR3 sequence is 13 residues long. Trimming took 1 base from V and 4 from J, leaving 7 bases between them. Germline V gene sequence: CDR1 SGHNT, CDR2 YENEEA. Here the CDR3 reads CASSLGRVTEAFF. DNA of the CDR3: TGTGCCAGCAGCTTAGGCAGGGTCACTGAAGCTTTCTTT.

This sequence joins TRBV30 and TRBJ1-2; 8 bases agree with TRBD1. This CDR3 spans 16 amino acids. Germline loops: CDR1 GTSNPN, CDR2 SVGIG (reference sequence). V shed 0 bases, J shed 3 bases, and the junction held 9 bases outside the gene matches. CDR3 nucleotide sequence: TGTGCCTGGAGTGTACCCGTGACAGGGGATCACTATGGCTACACCTTC. This gives the protein CAWSVPVTGDHYGYTF.

The chain links TRBV3-1 (or the pseudogene TRBV3-2) to TRBJ1-6, with D maybe TRBD1 (5 bases). V lost 5 bases, J lost 11 bases, and 19 bases lay in between. Germline-derived CDR1 and CDR2 are LGHDT and YNNKEL (reference sequence). CDR3 length equals 15 residues. In DNA form, the CDR3 reads TGTGCCAGCAGCGAAGGTACGGGGGGTCTAACACCCCTCCACTTT. Protein sequence: CASSEGTGGLTPLHF.

In this sample, this clone turned up a few times. The CDR3 DNA reads as TGTGCCAGCAGCTTAGCTGCGACAGCCTACAATGAGCAGTTCTTC. Its protein product is CASSLAATAYNEQFF. This chain connects TRBV7-2 to TRBJ2-1; D possibly corresponds to TRBD1 (5 bases). The CDR3 is made up of 15 amino acids. V was cut by 0 bases and J by 2 bases, with 8 bases left in between. From germline, CDR1 is SGHTA and CDR2 FQGNSA.

The CDR3 is CASSEGQGRELFF. The CDR3 coding sequence is TGTGCCAGCAGTGAAGGACAGGGTCGCGAACTGTTTTTT. V and J are TRBV6-1 and TRBJ1-4; TRBD1 aligns across 7 bases. Per germline, CDR1 MNHNS and CDR2 SASEGT. The CDR3 spans 13 residues. After removal of 1 base from V and 12 bases from J, the junction contained 5 bases not matched to a gene.

This clone was counted once. The gene calls are TRBV5-1 and TRBJ1-4, with TRBD1 as a possible D gene (6 bases). Trimming removed 0 bases at V and 6 bases at J, with 9 bases between. The CDR3 contains 14 residues. Germline V gene data show CDR1 as SGHRS and CDR2 as YFSETQ. CDR3 nucleotide sequence: TGCGCCAGCAGCTTGGCGGCAGGGGATGAAAAACTGTTTTTT. This translates into CASSLAAGDEKLFF.

This sequence joins TRBV6-5 and TRBJ2-1; TRBD2 aligns across 8 bases. Germline lookup yields CDR1 MNHEY and CDR2 SVGAGI. The V and J ends lost 7 bases and 0 bases, in that order; junction bases with no gene match: 5. This CDR3 is 15 amino acids long. CDR3 amino acids: CASTGGGSSYNEQFF. CDR3 sequence (DNA): TGTGCCAGCACCGGCGGGGGGAGCTCCTACAATGAGCAGTTCTTC.

The V and J genes are TRBV20-1 and TRBJ1-2; D gene uncertain. V was shortened by 5 bases and J by 4 bases, with 8 bases between the two germline ends. The CDR3 spans 11 residues. Looked up from germline, CDR1 is DFQATT and CDR2 is SNEGSKA (reference sequence). The CDR3 DNA reads as TGCAGTGCTGCCCCCGGCTATGGCTACACCTTC. It encodes CSAAPGYGYTF.

The chain combines TRBV27 with TRBJ2-4; D is unclear. Germline CDR1 is MNHEY and CDR2 is SMNVEV (reference sequence). The CDR3 length is 14 residues. The germline V and J ends were trimmed by 6 bases and 2 bases, with 11 bases remaining between them. CDR3 nucleotides: TGTGCCAGCAGCTACGGTTCCTCCAAAAACATTCAGTACTTC. Its translation: CASSYGSSKNIQYF.

This sequence joins TRBV19 and TRBJ2-7; TRBD1 matches at 9 bases. Per the germline V gene, CDR1 is LNHDA and CDR2 is SQIVND (reference sequence). The CDR3 has 13 residues. With V trimmed by 8 bases and J by 5 bases, 7 bases remained unmatched. The CDR3: CASSHWTGDEQYF. Written as DNA, the CDR3 is TGTGCCAGTTCCCACTGGACAGGGGACGAGCAGTACTTC.

This sequence joins TRBV29-1 and TRBJ2-5; D unclear. Germline values: CDR1 SQVTM, CDR2 ANQGSEA. V lost 3 bases and J lost 4, with 6 bases in between. The CDR3 is 11 amino acids. CDR3 region: CSVETRETQYF. The CDR3 nucleotides read TGCAGCGTTGAGACACGAGAGACCCAGTACTTC.

The rearrangement uses TRBV7-2 and TRBJ1-1; 8 bases are shared with TRBD1. There are 15 residues in the CDR3. The germline CDR1 and CDR2 sequences are SGHTA and FQGNSA. V dropped 3 bases and J dropped 5; count of bases not matched to a gene: 8. The CDR3 DNA sequence: TGTGCCAGCAGCTTGGGTGGACAGGGAGGGACTGAAGCTTTCTTT. As protein: CASSLGGQGGTEAFF.

This clone appeared a single time. V usage is TRBV2 and J usage is TRBJ2-3; 7 bases are a match to TRBD1. V dropped 6 bases and J dropped 4; count of bases not matched to a gene: 1. CDR3 length equals 12 residues. CDR1 and CDR2 from the germline V gene are SNHLY and FYNNEI. CDR3 DNA sequence: TGTGCCAGCAGACAGGGGCCAGATACGCAGTATTTT. Translating gives CASRQGPDTQYF.

This clone occurred once. The genes are TRBV6-5 and TRBJ2-7; 9 bases are shared with TRBD2. V was clipped by 5 bases and J by 5 bases; unmatched bases: 7. CDR1 and CDR2 from the germline V gene are MNHEY and SVGAGI. This CDR3 is 14 amino acids long. This CDR3 is CASSHSGSLDEQYF. The DNA of the CDR3 is TGTGCCAGCAGTCATAGCGGGAGTCTCGACGAGCAGTACTTC.

This chain connects TRBV19 to TRBJ1-1; D call uncertain. CDR3 length equals 14 residues. Trimming left V 3 bases short and J 4 bases short, with 12 bases between. Germline CDR1 and CDR2: LNHDA and SQIVND (reference sequence). The CDR3 DNA reads TGTGCCAGTAGTATTGGCAGCGGTAGCACTGAAGCTTTCTTT. Protein: CASSIGSGSTEAFF.

The rearrangement uses TRBV28 and TRBJ1-6; TRBD1 aligns across 10 bases. CDR3 length equals 14 residues. CDR1 and CDR2 (germline): MDHEN, SYDVKM. J lost 9 bases, V lost 5 bases, and 4 bases had no gene match. CDR3 DNA sequence: TGTGCCAGCAGTCCAGACAGGGGGCTTTCACCCCTCCACTTT. Translation: CASSPDRGLSPLHF.

This clone has a single count. V is TRBV6-2 or TRBV6-3 and J is TRBJ1-5; a possible D gene is TRBD1 (6 bases). The germline CDR1 and CDR2 sequences are MNHEY and SVGEGT. The CDR3 loop spans 12 amino acids. Trimming pared 5 bases from V and 5 bases from J, leaving 7 bases between. CDR3 protein: CASSAGDQPQHF. In nucleotides, the CDR3 is TGTGCCAGCAGTGCAGGGGATCAGCCCCAGCATTTT.

This chain links TRBV27 with TRBJ2-3; no reliable D call. Trimming pared 0 bases from V and 1 base from J, leaving 5 bases between. The CDR3 runs 14 residues. Per germline, CDR1 MNHEY and CDR2 SMNVEV (reference sequence). The CDR3 coding sequence is TGTGCCAGCAGTTTATCACTCGGCACAGATACGCAGTATTTT. This sequence encodes CASSLSLGTDTQYF.